Shown below are 4 T cell receptor beta chains from a single sample sequenced in a study of metastatic and nonmetastatic thyroid tumors. TCRdb redid the clone calls on the PCR reads using MiXCR. The data show 20,000 to 25,000 clones, with 15% to 19% seen just once and under 20% held by the top ten. Patients had received no treatment of any kind before thyroid surgery. Sequencing was performed on blood. The origin of the receptors is a female donor with papillary thyroid cancer or a benign thyroid nodule (not recorded which). Some clones in this sample may be carry-over from other donors' samples.

Regarding this clone: A read error may be the cause here, since a much bigger clone is one base away. The sample carries other DNA sequences with the same CDR3. The rearrangement joins TRBV5-5 to TRBJ1-3; no clear D gene. CDR1 is SGHKS, CDR2 YYEKEE, per germline (reference sequence). This CDR3 spans 16 amino acids. The V end was cut by 0 bases, the J end by 0 bases, with 10 bases between. For the CDR3, the DNA is TGTGCCAGCAGCTTGGGAGGGCGGGCCTCTGGAAACACCATATATTTT. Encoded protein: CASSLGGRASGNTIYF.

The chain has TRBV5-1 and TRBJ1-2; 7 bases agree with TRBD1. Trimming cost V 0 bases and J 4 bases; bases outside gene matches: 3. The length of the CDR3 is 14 residues. Germline-derived CDR1 and CDR2 are SGHRS and YFSETQ. CDR3 protein: CASSLAGQLYGYTF. CDR3 bases: TGCGCCAGCAGCTTGGCGGGACAGCTCTATGGCTACACCTTC.

This clone was seen at least ten times. This sequence joins TRBV7-2 and TRBJ1-4, with TRBD1 as a possible D gene (5 bases). CDR1 is SGHTA and CDR2 is FQGNSA in the germline V gene. V was cut by 4 bases and J by 1 base, with 13 bases left in between. CDR3 length: 16 residues. The CDR3 DNA sequence: TGTGCCAGCAGCTCACAGGCGGGGTTAACTAATGAAAAACTGTTTTTT. Translated: CASSSQAGLTNEKLFF.

In its sample, this clone was seen many times. This sequence joins TRBV11-2 and TRBJ2-2, with D maybe TRBD1 (7 bases). The V gene's germline CDR1 is SGHAT and CDR2 FQNNGV. Between the trimmed V and J ends, which lost 6 bases and 5 bases, there was a span of 22 bases. This CDR3 is built from 17 residues. DNA of the CDR3: TGTGCCAGCAGTAAAATCTTCGGAGGGGGCTGGACCGGGGAGCTGTTTTTT. It translates to CASSKIFGGGWTGELFF.